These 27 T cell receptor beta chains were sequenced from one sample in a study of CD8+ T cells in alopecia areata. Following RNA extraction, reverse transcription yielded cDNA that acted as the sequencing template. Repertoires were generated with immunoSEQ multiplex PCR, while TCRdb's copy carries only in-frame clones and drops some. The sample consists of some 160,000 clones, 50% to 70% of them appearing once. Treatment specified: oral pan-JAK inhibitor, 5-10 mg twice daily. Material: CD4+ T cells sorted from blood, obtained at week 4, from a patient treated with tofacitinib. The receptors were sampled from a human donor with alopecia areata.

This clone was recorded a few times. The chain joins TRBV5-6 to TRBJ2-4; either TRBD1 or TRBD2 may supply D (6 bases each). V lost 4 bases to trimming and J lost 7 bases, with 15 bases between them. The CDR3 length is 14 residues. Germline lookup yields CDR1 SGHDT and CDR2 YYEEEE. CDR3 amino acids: CASSTNTGANIQYF. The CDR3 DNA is TGTGCCAGCAGCACGAACACGGGGGCTAACATTCAGTACTTC.

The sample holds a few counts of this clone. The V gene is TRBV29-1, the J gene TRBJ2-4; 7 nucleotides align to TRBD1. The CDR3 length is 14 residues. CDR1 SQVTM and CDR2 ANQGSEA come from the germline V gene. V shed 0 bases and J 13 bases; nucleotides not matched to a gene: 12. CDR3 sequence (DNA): TGCAGCGTTGAAGATACGAAGACAGGGAGAGGGCAGTACTTC. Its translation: CSVEDTKTGRGQYF.

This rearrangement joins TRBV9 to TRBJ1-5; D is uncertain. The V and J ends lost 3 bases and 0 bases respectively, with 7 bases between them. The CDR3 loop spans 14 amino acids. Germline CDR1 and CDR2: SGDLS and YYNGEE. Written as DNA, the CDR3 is TGTGCCAGCAGCGGTGGGTATAGCAATCAGCCCCAGCATTTT. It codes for CASSGGYSNQPQHF. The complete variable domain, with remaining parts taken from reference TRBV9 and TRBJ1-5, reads DSGVTQTPKHLITATGQRVTLRCSPRSGDLSVYWYQQSLDQGLQFLIQYYNGEERAKGNILERFSAQQFPDLHSELNLSSLELGDSALYFCASSGGYSNQPQHFGDGTRLSIL.

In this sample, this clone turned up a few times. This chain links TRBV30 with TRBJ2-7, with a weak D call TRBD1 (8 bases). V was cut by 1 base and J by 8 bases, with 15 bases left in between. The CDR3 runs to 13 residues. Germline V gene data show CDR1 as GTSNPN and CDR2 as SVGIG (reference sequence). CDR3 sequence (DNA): TGTGCCTGGAGTGGCCACAGGGGGGGCCAGCAGTACTTC. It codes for CAWSGHRGGQQYF.

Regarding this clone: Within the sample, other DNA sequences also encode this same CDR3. CDR3 sequence (DNA): TGCAGCGTGGAAAAGGAGACCCAGTACTTC. Translated, it gives CSVEKETQYF. The chain combines TRBV29-1 with TRBJ2-5, with D unresolved. V gave up 6 bases and J gave up 5 bases, with 7 bases separating them. The length of the CDR3 is 10 residues. The germline V gene encodes CDR1 SQVTM and CDR2 ANQGSEA. Supplemented by reference TRBV29-1 and TRBJ2-5, the full variable domain reads SAVISQKPSRDICQRGTSLTIQCQVDSQVTMMFWYRQQPGQSLTLIATANQGSEATYESGFVIDKFPISRPNLTFSTLTVSNMSPEDSSIYLCSVEKETQYFGPGTRLLVL.

CDR3 DNA: TGCAGCGGTCAAGGCTTCGGGGAGCTGTTTTTT. Translating gives CSGQGFGELFF. The chain links TRBV29-1 to TRBJ2-2, with unresolved D. The V gene's germline CDR1 is SQVTM and CDR2 ANQGSEA. Trimming removed 7 bases from V and 7 bases from J, with 10 bases in between. The CDR3 loop spans 11 amino acids.

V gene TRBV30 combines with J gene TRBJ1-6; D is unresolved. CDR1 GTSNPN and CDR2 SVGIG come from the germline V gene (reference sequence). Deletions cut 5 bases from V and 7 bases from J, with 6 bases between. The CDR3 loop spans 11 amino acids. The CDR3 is CAWRGNSPLHF. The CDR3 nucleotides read TGTGCCTGGCGGGGAAATTCACCCCTCCACTTT.

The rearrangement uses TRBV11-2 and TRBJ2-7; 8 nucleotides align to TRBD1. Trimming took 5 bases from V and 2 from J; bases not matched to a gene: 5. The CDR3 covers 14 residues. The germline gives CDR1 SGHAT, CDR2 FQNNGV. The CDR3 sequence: CASSVQDRAYEQYF. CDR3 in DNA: TGTGCCAGCAGCGTTCAGGACAGGGCCTACGAGCAGTACTTC.

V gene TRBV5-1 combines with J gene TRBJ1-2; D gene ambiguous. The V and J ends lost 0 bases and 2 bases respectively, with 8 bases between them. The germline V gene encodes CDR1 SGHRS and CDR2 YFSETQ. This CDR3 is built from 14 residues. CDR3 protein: CASSLAIGNYGYTF. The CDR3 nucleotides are TGCGCCAGCAGCTTGGCAATCGGGAACTATGGCTACACCTTC. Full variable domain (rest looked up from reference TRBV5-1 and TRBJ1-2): KAGVTQTPRYLIKTRGQQVTLSCSPISGHRSVSWYQQTPGQGLQFLFEYFSETQRNKGNFPGRFSGRQFSNSRSEMNVSTLELGDSALYLCASSLAIGNYGYTFGSGTRLTVV.

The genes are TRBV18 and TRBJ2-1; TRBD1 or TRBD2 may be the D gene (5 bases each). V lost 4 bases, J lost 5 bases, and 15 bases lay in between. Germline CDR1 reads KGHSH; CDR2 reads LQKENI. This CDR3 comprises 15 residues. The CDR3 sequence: CASSLDLGAHNEQFF. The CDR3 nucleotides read TGTGCCAGCTCACTCGACCTCGGGGCCCACAATGAGCAGTTCTTC.

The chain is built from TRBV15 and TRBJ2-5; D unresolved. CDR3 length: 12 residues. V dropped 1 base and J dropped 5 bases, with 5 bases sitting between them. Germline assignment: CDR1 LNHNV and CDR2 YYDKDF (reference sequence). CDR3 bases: TGTGCCACCAGCAGAGCCCTGGAGACCCAGTACTTC. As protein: CATSRALETQYF.

The CDR3 loop reads CASAGRQRGNTIYF. CDR3 coding DNA: TGTGCCAGCGCTGGGCGACAGAGAGGAAACACCATATATTTT. This rearrangement joins TRBV6-5 to TRBJ1-3; the D gene is possibly TRBD1 (5 bases). The CDR3 loop spans 14 amino acids. The V end lost 8 bases, the J end lost 4 bases, and 15 bases lay between the germline ends. Per the germline V gene, CDR1 is MNHEY and CDR2 is SVGAGI.

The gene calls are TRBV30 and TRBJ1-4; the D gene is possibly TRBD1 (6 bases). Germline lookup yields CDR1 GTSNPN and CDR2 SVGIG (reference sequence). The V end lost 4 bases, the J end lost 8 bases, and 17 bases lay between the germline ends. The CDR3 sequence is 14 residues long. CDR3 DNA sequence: TGTGCCTGGAAAGGAGGGGGAGTTGGGGAAAAACTGTTTTTT. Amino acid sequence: CAWKGGGVGEKLFF. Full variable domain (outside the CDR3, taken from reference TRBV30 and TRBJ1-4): SQTIHQWPATLVQPVGSPLSLECTVEGTSNPNLYWYRQAAGRGLQLLFYSVGIGQISSEVPQNLSASRPQDRQFILSSKKLLLSDSGFYLCAWKGGGVGEKLFFGSGTQLSVL.

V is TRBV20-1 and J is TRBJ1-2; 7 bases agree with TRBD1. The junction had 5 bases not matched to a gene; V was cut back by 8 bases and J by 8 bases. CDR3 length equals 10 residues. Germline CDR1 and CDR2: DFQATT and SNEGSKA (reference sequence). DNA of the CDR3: TGCAGTTCCCCGGACAGGGGCTACACCTTC. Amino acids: CSSPDRGYTF.

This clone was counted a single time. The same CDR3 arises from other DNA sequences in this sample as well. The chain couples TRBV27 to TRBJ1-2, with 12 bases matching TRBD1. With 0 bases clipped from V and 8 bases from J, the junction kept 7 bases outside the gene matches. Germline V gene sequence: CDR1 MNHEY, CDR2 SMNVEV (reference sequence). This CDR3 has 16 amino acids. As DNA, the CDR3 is TGTGCCAGCAGTTTATCGCCGGGACAGGGGGCGCGAGGCTACACCTTC. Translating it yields CASSLSPGQGARGYTF.

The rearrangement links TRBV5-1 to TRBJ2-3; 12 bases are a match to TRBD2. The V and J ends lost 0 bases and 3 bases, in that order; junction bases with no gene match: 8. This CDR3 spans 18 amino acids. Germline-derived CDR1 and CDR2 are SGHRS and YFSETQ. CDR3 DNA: TGCGCCAGCAGCTTGGGGCTAGCGGGGGGGCCGTGGACAGATACGCAGTATTTT. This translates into CASSLGLAGGPWTDTQYF.

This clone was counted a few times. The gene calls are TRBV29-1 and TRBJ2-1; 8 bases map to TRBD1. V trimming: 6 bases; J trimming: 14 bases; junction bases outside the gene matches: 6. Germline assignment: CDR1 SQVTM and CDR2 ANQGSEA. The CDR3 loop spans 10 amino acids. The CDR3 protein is CSVGAQGEFF. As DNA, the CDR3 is TGCAGCGTGGGGGCACAGGGGGAGTTCTTC.

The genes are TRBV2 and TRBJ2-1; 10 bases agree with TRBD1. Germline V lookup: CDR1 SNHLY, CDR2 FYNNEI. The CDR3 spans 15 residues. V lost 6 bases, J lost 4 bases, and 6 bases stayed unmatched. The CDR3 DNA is TGTGCCAGCAGACCTCCGGGACAGGGGTACAATGAGCAGTTCTTC. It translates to CASRPPGQGYNEQFF.

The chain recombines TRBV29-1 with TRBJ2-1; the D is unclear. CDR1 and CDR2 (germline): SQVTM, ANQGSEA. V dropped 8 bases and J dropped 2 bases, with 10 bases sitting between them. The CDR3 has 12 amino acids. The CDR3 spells CSYSRTYNEQFF. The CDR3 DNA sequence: TGCAGCTATTCGCGGACCTACAATGAGCAGTTCTTC.

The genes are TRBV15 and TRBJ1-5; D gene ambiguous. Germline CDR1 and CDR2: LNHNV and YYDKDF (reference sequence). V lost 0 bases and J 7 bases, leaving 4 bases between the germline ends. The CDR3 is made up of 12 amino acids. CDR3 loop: CATSRDAQPQHF. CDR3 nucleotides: TGTGCCACCAGCAGAGATGCACAGCCCCAGCATTTT.

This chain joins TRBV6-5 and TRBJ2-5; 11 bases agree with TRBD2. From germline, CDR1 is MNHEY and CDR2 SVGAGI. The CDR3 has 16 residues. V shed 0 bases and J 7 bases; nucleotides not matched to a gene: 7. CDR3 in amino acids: CASSYSPSGGLGTQYF. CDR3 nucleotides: TGTGCCAGCAGTTACTCGCCTAGCGGGGGGTTGGGGACCCAGTACTTC.

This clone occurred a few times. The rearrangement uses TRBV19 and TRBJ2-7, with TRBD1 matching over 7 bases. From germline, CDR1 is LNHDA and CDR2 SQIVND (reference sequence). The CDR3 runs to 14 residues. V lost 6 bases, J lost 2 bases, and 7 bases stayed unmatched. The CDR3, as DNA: TGTGCCAGTAGCCTTCAGGGGACAGCCTACGAGCAGTACTTC. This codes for CASSLQGTAYEQYF. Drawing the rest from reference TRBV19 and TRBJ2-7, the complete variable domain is DGGITQSPKYLFRKEGQNVTLSCEQNLNHDAMYWYRQDPGQGLRLIYYSQIVNDFQKGDIAEGYSVSREKKESFPLTVTSAQKNPTAFYLCASSLQGTAYEQYFGPGTRLTVT.

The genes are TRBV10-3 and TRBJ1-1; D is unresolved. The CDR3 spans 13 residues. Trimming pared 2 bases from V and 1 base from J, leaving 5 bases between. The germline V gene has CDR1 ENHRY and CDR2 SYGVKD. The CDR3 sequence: CAISEKQNTEAFF. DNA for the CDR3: TGTGCCATCAGTGAGAAGCAGAACACTGAAGCTTTCTTT.

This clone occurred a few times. CDR3 sequence reads: CASRHAEGGENTEAFF. In DNA, the CDR3 is TGTGCCAGCAGACATGCAGAGGGTGGGGAGAACACTGAAGCTTTCTTT. The chain recombines TRBV5-4 with TRBJ1-1; D uncertain. V lost 5 bases, J lost 1 base, and 18 bases lay in between. The CDR3 spans 16 residues. Germline V lookup: CDR1 SGHNT, CDR2 YYREEE (reference sequence).

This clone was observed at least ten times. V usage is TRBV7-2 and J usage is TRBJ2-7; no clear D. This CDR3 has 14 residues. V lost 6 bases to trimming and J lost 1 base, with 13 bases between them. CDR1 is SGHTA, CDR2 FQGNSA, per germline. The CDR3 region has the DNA TGTGCCAGCAGTCCCCTAGTCGGGTCCTACGAGCAGTACTTC. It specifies CASSPLVGSYEQYF.

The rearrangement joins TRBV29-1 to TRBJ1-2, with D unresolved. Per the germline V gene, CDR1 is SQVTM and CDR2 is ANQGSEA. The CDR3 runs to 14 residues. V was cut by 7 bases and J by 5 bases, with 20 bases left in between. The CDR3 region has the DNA TGCAGCGCCCTAATGGGAGTTTCCCCTTATGGCTACACCTTC. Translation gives CSALMGVSPYGYTF.

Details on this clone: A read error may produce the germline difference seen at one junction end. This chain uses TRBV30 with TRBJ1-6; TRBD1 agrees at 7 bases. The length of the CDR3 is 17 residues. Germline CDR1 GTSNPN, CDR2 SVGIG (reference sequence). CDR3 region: CAWSVSQGGSFNSPLHF. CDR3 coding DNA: TGTGCCTGGAGTGTATCCCAGGGGGGTTCCTTTAATTCACCCCTCCACTTT.